The subject of this entry is one TCR beta chain. The antigen is undetermined. This specimen belongs to a study of cytomegalovirus exposure and HLA in healthy donors. The wider study: An earlier analysis identified 120 million or so unique TCR beta sequences in 170 million or so T cells. Study-wide findings and caveats: In a later analysis, productive TCRs from donors in an Asian-associated ancestry cluster reportedly carried fewer N-insertions than the cohort mean. The authors judged a highly shared variant cluster likely a sequencing artifact. Per a later analysis, 16,951 TCR beta sequences showed association with HLA alleles at 0.05 false discovery rate.

The PCR made use of 60 Vbeta and 13 Jbeta primers. The repertoire was sequenced with immunoSEQ multiplex PCR; TCRdb's copy has only in-frame clones and lacks some. Here the sample spans about 120,000 clones, 75% to 85% being singletons. Trimming cost V 2 bases and J 0 bases, with 8 bases left between them. Per germline, CDR1 MNHNS and CDR2 SASEGT. CDR3 size: 15 residues. This sequence originates from a male donor in good health and CMV-seronegative. The sequenced material came from PBMCs. The V call is TRBV6-1, the J call TRBJ1-5; D gene uncertain. The CDR3 reads CASSEPTSSNQPQHF. As DNA, the CDR3 is TGTGCCAGCAGTGAACCAACAAGTAGCAATCAGCCCCAGCATTTT.